This TCR beta chain emerged from a study of technical replicates of blood from a few donors. Using immunoSEQ multiplex PCR, the repertoire was profiled, and TCRdb retains in-frame clones only, with some absent. The data contain roughly 97,000 clones, approximately 96% of them singletons. Germline CDR1 is MGHRA and CDR2 is YSYEKL. V lost 3 bases, J lost 5 bases, and 13 bases stayed unmatched. This CDR3 region has 16 residues. Sequenced sample: T cells isolated from PBMCs. The chain has TRBV4-1 and TRBJ2-7; 7 bases are shared with TRBD2. This TCR was sampled from a human donor in good health. CDR3 bases: TGCGCCAGCAGCCAGGCTCCGGTCGCGGGGGTTGACGAGCAGTACTTC. Translated, it gives CASSQAPVAGVDEQYF.